A single sample gave rise to the 15 T cell receptor beta chains below, sequenced in a study of cytomegalovirus exposure and HLA in healthy donors. Primers included in the PCR were 60 Vbeta and 13 Jbeta primers. TCRdb's table, derived via immunoSEQ multiplex PCR, lists solely in-frame clones and lacks some. The sample has around 170,000 clones, roughly four fifths seen once; the top ten hold roughly 0.8%. The sample was PBMCs. The receptor set was obtained from a woman in her late teens or twenties in good health and CMV-seronegative.

The chain combines TRBV27 with TRBJ2-1; a possible D gene is TRBD2 (6 bases). CDR1 and CDR2 (germline): MNHEY, SMNVEV (reference sequence). V shed 5 bases and J shed 4 bases, with 15 bases lying between them. The CDR3 is 15 amino acids. CDR3 sequence: CASSAAGGTYNEQFF. The CDR3, as DNA: TGTGCCAGCAGTGCAGCGGGCGGCACTTACAATGAGCAGTTCTTC.

This rearrangement joins TRBV7-9 to TRBJ2-3; D remains unclear. Germline CDR1 SEHNR, CDR2 FQNEAQ (reference sequence). CDR3 length: 14 amino acids. The V and J ends lost 10 bases and 3 bases respectively, with 17 bases between them. CDR3 sequence (DNA): TGTGCCACTAAGCGTTCGGGTGGGACAGATACGCAGTATTTT. This translates into CATKRSGGTDTQYF.

This chain links TRBV7-9 with TRBJ1-1; no firm D call. This CDR3 comprises 15 residues. Between the trimmed V and J ends, which lost 4 bases and 3 bases, there was a span of 15 bases. The V gene's germline CDR1 is SEHNR and CDR2 FQNEAQ (reference sequence). The CDR3 DNA sequence: TGTGCCAGCAGCTCCCTCGACTGGGTACACACTGAAGCTTTCTTT. Translation: CASSSLDWVHTEAFF.

The gene calls are TRBV25-1 and TRBJ1-1, with D possibly matching TRBD1 (6 bases). The germline gives CDR1 MGHDK, CDR2 SYGVNS. CDR3 length: 14 amino acids. V was trimmed by 4 bases and J by 1 base, leaving 10 bases between them. As DNA, the CDR3 is TGTGCCAGCAGTGCTCAGACAGGGAACACTGAAGCTTTCTTT. Translation: CASSAQTGNTEAFF.

The gene calls are TRBV7-3 and TRBJ2-1; 12 bases agree with TRBD1. J lost 9 bases, V lost 2 bases, and 14 bases had no gene match. This CDR3 contains 18 residues. CDR1 is SGHTA and CDR2 is FQGTGA in the germline V gene. The CDR3 DNA sequence: TGTGCCAGCAGCTTACGGCACCGGGACAGGGGGCTAATTAGTGAGCAGTTCTTC. This translates into CASSLRHRDRGLISEQFF. Supplemented by reference TRBV7-3 and TRBJ2-1, the full variable domain reads GAGVSQTPSNKVTEKGKYVELRCDPISGHTALYWYRQSLGQGPEFLIYFQGTGAADDSGLPNDRFFAVRPEGSVSTLKIQRTERGDSAVYLCASSLRHRDRGLISEQFFGPGTRLTVL.

The V and J genes are TRBV19 and TRBJ2-1, with D tentatively TRBD2 (7 bases). The CDR3 is 14 residues long. Germline V gene data show CDR1 as LNHDA and CDR2 as SQIVND (reference sequence). V was pared by 5 bases and J by 7 bases, with 15 bases between. CDR3 residues: CASSLQGGSNEQFF. CDR3 in DNA: TGTGCCAGTAGTTTACAGGGAGGGAGTAATGAGCAGTTCTTC.

This clone was recorded only once. The gene calls are TRBV7-2 and TRBJ1-5, with D hard to call. Germline values: CDR1 SGHTA, CDR2 FQGNSA. The CDR3 covers 14 residues. Trimming pared 1 base from V and 4 bases from J, leaving 8 bases between. The CDR3 is CASSLERRNQPQHF. The CDR3 region has the DNA TGTGCCAGCAGCTTAGAAAGGAGGAATCAGCCCCAGCATTTT. The full variable domain, with the rest looked up from reference TRBV7-2 and TRBJ1-5, is GAGVSQSPSNKVTEKGKDVELRCDPISGHTALYWYRQSLGQGLEFLIYFQGNSAPDKSGLPSDRFSAERTGGSVSTLTIQRTQQEDSAVYLCASSLERRNQPQHFGDGTRLSIL.

Here the CDR3 reads CASIKGGVLNTEAFF. The CDR3, as DNA: TGTGCCAGTATCAAAGGGGGGGTCCTGAACACTGAAGCTTTCTTT. V and J are TRBV19 and TRBJ1-1, with D possibly matching TRBD1 (6 bases). CDR3 length equals 15 residues. Germline CDR1 LNHDA, CDR2 SQIVND (reference sequence). Trimming took off 7 bases at V and 0 bases at J, with 15 bases between the two ends.

CDR3 nucleotide sequence: TGTGCCAGCAGCGTTGAGGGCCCCCACTCTGGGGCCAACGTCCTGACTTTC. Translating it yields CASSVEGPHSGANVLTF. The chain is built from TRBV9 and TRBJ2-6; tentatively, D is TRBD2 (5 bases). Germline V lookup: CDR1 SGDLS, CDR2 YYNGEE. V lost 2 bases and J lost 0, with 12 bases in between. This CDR3 spans 17 amino acids.

The chain carries TRBV7-8 and TRBJ2-2; no firm D call. V was trimmed by 4 bases and J by 0 bases, leaving 6 bases between them. The CDR3 contains 14 residues. Germline CDR1 and CDR2: SGHVS and FQNEAQ. The CDR3 sequence is CASSSFSNTGELFF. DNA for the CDR3: TGTGCCAGCAGCTCCTTCTCGAACACCGGGGAGCTGTTTTTT.

The chain has TRBV28 and TRBJ1-2; possible D gene TRBD1, 6 bases. The V gene lost 5 bases and the J gene lost 4 bases, with 8 bases spanning the gap. CDR3 length: 12 residues. Germline CDR1 reads MDHEN; CDR2 reads SYDVKM. The CDR3 bases are TGTGCCAGCAGTCAGGGGCCCTATGGCTACACCTTC. This codes for CASSQGPYGYTF.

The chain couples TRBV11-2 to TRBJ2-1; D uncertain. There are 12 residues in the CDR3. The germline V gene has CDR1 SGHAT and CDR2 FQNNGV. Trimming cost V 1 base and J 12 bases, with 10 bases left between them. As DNA, the CDR3 is TGTGCCAGCAGCTTAGGTTCCGCAGGGCAGTTCTTC. This codes for CASSLGSAGQFF.

The genes are TRBV4-2 and TRBJ2-7; 10 bases match TRBD2. Germline assignment: CDR1 LGHNA and CDR2 YNFKEQ. CDR3 length: 18 amino acids. V was clipped by 1 base and J by 5 bases; unmatched bases: 14. Written as DNA, the CDR3 is TGTGCCAGCAGCCAAGCCCCTCCTACTAGCGGGATAGCAGACGAGCAGTACTTC. Translated, it gives CASSQAPPTSGIADEQYF.

This clone is a singleton in its sample. This chain uses TRBV2 with TRBJ2-5, with TRBD2 matching 11 bases. V was clipped by 8 bases and J by 2 bases; unmatched bases: 4. This CDR3 has 14 residues. CDR1 and CDR2 from the germline V gene are SNHLY and FYNNEI. CDR3 amino acids: CASRLAGYQETQYF. DNA of the CDR3: TGTGCCAGCCGACTAGCGGGGTATCAAGAGACCCAGTACTTC.

The V call is TRBV10-3, the J call TRBJ2-3; TRBD2 aligns across 8 bases. The CDR3 extends over 14 amino acids. Germline V gene lookup returns CDR1 ENHRY and CDR2 SYGVKD. The junction had 8 bases not matched to a gene; V was cut back by 10 bases and J by 2 bases. The CDR3 region is CATHLAGNTDTQYF. In DNA, the CDR3 is TGTGCCACCCATTTAGCGGGGAACACAGATACGCAGTATTTT.